This T cell receptor beta chain stems from a study of vaccination and CD4 T cells after COVID-19. Overall study context: The stimulus for the cells was overlapping spike peptides derived from SARS-CoV-2, HCoV-NL63, HCoV-OC43 and HCoV-229E.

Treatment given: roughly 11-day PBMC culture with coronavirus spike peptide pools or control peptides (ViraFEST assay). This clonotype was detected only once. As yet, its antigen is unknown. The Oncomine TCR Beta short-read assay sequenced DNA from cultured CD4+ T cells. From the PCR reads, TCRdb called clonotypes with MiXCR, one entry per CDR3 protein. The table lists about 3,600 distinct CDR3 sequences, more than 30% of them singletons. The CDR3 has 12 residues. With 7 bases removed from V and 5 bases from J, the gap between germline ends came to 8 bases. The TCR originated in a human donor who had recovered from COVID-19. The chain combines TRBV12-3 or TRBV12-4 with TRBJ2-2; the D is unclear. Sequencing was carried out using CD4+ T cells from blood, cultured in vitro. CDR3: CASTRRTGELFF. CDR3 nucleotides: TGTGCCAGCACACGAAGGACCGGGGAGCTGTTTTTT.